This paragraph covers one TCR beta chain sequence. The antigen remains undetermined. The data were produced by immunoSEQ multiplex PCR, yet TCRdb's version contains in-frame clones alone and is incomplete. The table records about 130,000 clones, about nine tenths of them present only once. The sample belongs to a study of T cell responses to AZD1222 COVID-19 vaccine. Findings and caveats of the study: The peak T cell response came first, and repertoires were sampled only after it.

The CDR3 contains 15 residues. V was trimmed by 7 bases and J by 1 base, leaving 16 bases between them. The germline V gene encodes CDR1 MNHEY and CDR2 SVGAGI. The TCR sequence derives from an adult who received the AZD1222 COVID-19 vaccine. V is TRBV6-5 and J is TRBJ1-1, with a tentative D call TRBD1 (5 bases). Source: peripheral blood, taken 28 days after the second AZD1222 dose. The CDR3 coding sequence is TGTGCCAGCATTTTATCCGGGACGGCGAACACTGAAGCTTTCTTT. This encodes CASILSGTANTEAFF.